Included here is one TCR beta chain sequence, with context. Its antigen is not yet known. Base qualities are not recorded, but no much larger clone differs from it by a single base. The data belong to a study of cytomegalovirus exposure and HLA in healthy donors (dated by TCRdb to about 2017). Looking at the study overall: A later analysis indicated that the 90 to 150 validation repertoires were generated on the platform also employed for the approximately 700 repertoires of the first cohort. The study was designed to test whether signatures of past pathogen exposure could be identified by cataloging public T cell receptors. In addition to the first cohort of about 650 subjects, a separate validation cohort of 120 different subjects was used. High-throughput TCR immunosequencing, statistical association of individual TCRs with disease status, and machine learning were combined to predict cytomegalovirus infection status.

CDR1 and CDR2 are drawn from the germline V gene (reference sequence): SGHAT, FQDESV. A distance of 13 bases separates the germline ends of V and J, which lose 0 bases and 2 bases respectively. From its cysteine to its phenylalanine, the CDR3 spans 16 amino acids. Here the CDR3 DNA is all that survives: 48 bases in frame from base 1. Study-wide conclusions, independent of this receptor: Cytomegalovirus status was reported to be diagnosed by the classifier with high specificity and sensitivity in both the original and validation cohorts. It was suggested by the authors that the approach could potentially be generalized to other disease states and immunological phenotypes. In the study, approximately 150 TCR beta chains were listed as associated with cytomegalovirus. A later analysis lacked HLA typing for the validation cohort, so it scored co-occurrence in that cohort across all 110 or so repertoires. In vitro tests confirmed that three of the cytomegalovirus-associated TCR beta chains recognize cytomegalovirus antigens. Most TCR sequences were seen in very few donors, while some public TCRs were found in many individuals. Subsequent analysis determined that TCRs grouped into clusters in the first cohort also showed a tendency toward co-occurrence across the roughly 120 validation repertoires, and approximately 94% of cluster scores exceeded 0.

Separate from the roughly 650-subject first cohort, the validation cohort of 95 to 150 subjects was the group to which the donors belonged. The library was made by the immunoSEQ multiplex PCR assay. The published analysis was carried out like this. A statistical classification framework was developed to diagnose cytomegalovirus status using the catalog of TCR beta chain sequences. The table comes from immuneACCESS by way of TCRdb, which keeps in-frame sequences with V and J called. Part of the clones is missing from these tables; in studies checked, under half for an unresolved V gene and the rest for unknown reasons. That table gives V, J and clone size, and the DNA gave D and trimming. The table for this sample lists fewer than 200,000 clones; 85% of them were counted only once. 16% of the sample belongs to the ten largest clones.

Sequencing was performed on PBMCs. The rearrangement combines TRBV11-1 with TRBJ2-5, with a tentative D gene TRBD2 over 6 matching bases. The sequence derives from a man between 18 and 35 years old in good health and CMV-seropositive. The DNA sequence is TGTGCCAGCAGCTTAGCCTTTGGCGGGGTACAAGAGACCCAGTACTTC. This translates into CASSLAFGGVQETQYF.